These 25 T cell receptor beta chains came from one sample sequenced in a study of cytomegalovirus exposure and HLA in healthy donors. The PCR contained 60 Vbeta and 13 Jbeta primers. TCRdb's table, derived via immunoSEQ multiplex PCR, lists solely in-frame clones and lacks some. The data include about 200,000 clones; the top ten clones carry 1.1%. Input material: PBMCs. Receptors originate from a girl aged 2 to 10 in good health and CMV-seropositive.

J is TRBJ2-3 and V is TRBV27; 8 nucleotides match TRBD1. This CDR3 has 17 residues. V lost 4 bases and J lost 3; bases outside the gene matches: 12. The germline V gene has CDR1 MNHEY and CDR2 SMNVEV (reference sequence). CDR3: CASSSDRAIVGTDTQYF. The CDR3 DNA reads TGTGCCAGCAGTTCGGACAGGGCAATAGTTGGGACAGATACGCAGTATTTT.

The V gene is TRBV27, the J gene TRBJ2-1; TRBD2 agrees at 8 bases. The junction had 14 bases not matched to a gene; V was cut back by 3 bases and J by 10 bases. CDR1 and CDR2 from the germline V gene are MNHEY and SMNVEV (reference sequence). There are 16 residues in the CDR3. The CDR3 sequence: CASSFWVAGGSLEQFF. DNA of the CDR3: TGTGCCAGCAGTTTCTGGGTCGCGGGGGGAAGTTTAGAGCAGTTCTTC.

The V gene is TRBV29-1, the J gene TRBJ1-4; D may be TRBD1 (5 bases). CDR3 size: 14 residues. Germline loops: CDR1 SQVTM, CDR2 ANQGSEA. V was clipped by 0 bases and J by 7 bases, with 12 bases between them. Here the CDR3 reads CSVEDGQGGEKLFF. CDR3 DNA: TGCAGCGTTGAAGATGGGCAGGGAGGTGAAAAACTGTTTTTT.

The J gene is TRBJ1-2, the V gene TRBV19; D is uncertain. The CDR3 loop spans 17 amino acids. Trimming took 1 base from V and 4 from J, leaving 19 bases between them. CDR1 is LNHDA, CDR2 SQIVND, per germline (reference sequence). This chain's CDR3 is CASSIAGRGSITYGYTF. The DNA of the CDR3 is TGTGCCAGTAGTATAGCCGGGCGGGGATCTATCACCTATGGCTACACCTTC.

The chain is built from TRBV4-1 and TRBJ2-1, with D unclear. Germline CDR1 and CDR2: MGHRA and YSYEKL. The ends were cut back, 4 bases at V and 6 bases at J, with 7 bases in the middle. This CDR3 spans 12 amino acids. CDR3 residues: CASSPRPNEQFF. DNA of the CDR3: TGCGCCAGCAGCCCGCGGCCCAATGAGCAGTTCTTC.

This chain connects TRBV5-1 to TRBJ2-5; 12 bases line up with TRBD2. CDR1 is SGHRS, CDR2 YFSETQ, per germline. This CDR3 contains 16 residues. The V and J ends lost 4 bases and 2 bases, in that order; junction bases with no gene match: 6. For the CDR3, the DNA is TGCGCCAGCAGCCGACTAGCGGGAGTCGTGCAAGAGACCCAGTACTTC. The encoded protein is CASSRLAGVVQETQYF.

The V call is TRBV18, the J call TRBJ2-7; tentatively, D is TRBD1 (6 bases). The germline gives CDR1 KGHSH, CDR2 LQKENI. Deletions cut 2 bases from V and 5 bases from J, with 10 bases between. The CDR3 consists of 13 residues. The chain's CDR3 is CASSPGGRDEQYF. As DNA, the CDR3 is TGTGCCAGCTCACCAGGGGGCCGGGACGAGCAGTACTTC.

The V call is TRBV28, the J call TRBJ2-7, with TRBD2 as a possible D gene (5 bases). Trimming took 2 bases from V and 6 from J, leaving 14 bases between them. Germline CDR1 is MDHEN and CDR2 is SYDVKM. The CDR3 is 14 amino acids. The CDR3 region has the DNA TGTGCCAGCAGTTTAGTGGGCCCCCGGGGCGAGCAGTACTTC. It translates to CASSLVGPRGEQYF.

The chain couples TRBV9 to TRBJ2-7, with unresolved D. CDR1 is SGDLS and CDR2 is YYNGEE in the germline V gene. This CDR3 has 13 amino acids. The V and J ends lost 0 bases and 6 bases respectively, with 10 bases between them. Here the CDR3 reads CASSVAPSREQYF. CDR3 nucleotides: TGTGCCAGCAGCGTAGCCCCCTCCCGCGAGCAGTACTTC.

This rearrangement joins TRBV2 to TRBJ2-7, with 10 bases that match TRBD2. Germline values: CDR1 SNHLY, CDR2 FYNNEI. CDR3 length: 16 residues. After removal of 8 bases from V and 3 bases from J, the junction contained 13 bases not matched to a gene. DNA for the CDR3: TGTGCCAGCGGAGGGCTAGCGGGAGAAGGCCTCTACGAGCAGTACTTC. Amino acids: CASGGLAGEGLYEQYF.

The V call is TRBV28, the J call TRBJ2-6; TRBD2 matches at 8 bases. There are 18 residues in the CDR3. CDR1 and CDR2 (germline): MDHEN, SYDVKM. The V and J ends lost 3 bases and 4 bases, in that order; junction bases with no gene match: 11. CDR3 DNA sequence: TGTGCCAGCAGTTTCCCTACTAGCGGTATATCCGGGGCCAACGTCCTGACTTTC. As protein: CASSFPTSGISGANVLTF.

The J gene is TRBJ1-2, the V gene TRBV7-9; D possibly corresponds to TRBD1 (6 bases). Trimming removed 4 bases from V and 7 bases from J, with 13 bases in between. The CDR3 is 13 amino acids. CDR1 is SEHNR and CDR2 is FQNEAQ in the germline V gene (reference sequence). Here the CDR3 reads CASSSQGAGGYTF. CDR3 nucleotides: TGTGCCAGCAGCTCACAGGGTGCGGGTGGCTACACCTTC.

The DNA of the CDR3 is TGTGCCAGCAGCTTAGATAGCGGGAGGGCGAACACCGGGGAGCTGTTTTTT. Protein product: CASSLDSGRANTGELFF. The chain is built from TRBV5-5 and TRBJ2-2; 11 nucleotides line up with TRBD2. The CDR3 consists of 17 residues. V was pared by 2 bases and J by 0 bases, with 3 bases of the junction left unmatched. Germline CDR1 and CDR2: SGHKS and YYEKEE (reference sequence).

V is TRBV5-1 and J is TRBJ1-3; 8 bases map to TRBD1. V lost 4 bases, J lost 1 base, and 4 bases stayed unmatched. Germline CDR1 and CDR2: SGHRS and YFSETQ. The CDR3 sequence is 15 residues long. The CDR3 DNA reads TGCGCCAGCAGCCCAAGGGACAGGTCTGGAAACACCATATATTTT. Translated, it gives CASSPRDRSGNTIYF. The full variable domain, its missing parts supplied by reference TRBV5-1 and TRBJ1-3, is KAGVTQTPRYLIKTRGQQVTLSCSPISGHRSVSWYQQTPGQGLQFLFEYFSETQRNKGNFPGRFSGRQFSNSRSEMNVSTLELGDSALYLCASSPRDRSGNTIYFGEGSWLTVV.

This sequence joins TRBV5-1 and TRBJ2-3, with TRBD1 identical over 7 bases. V lost 0 bases, J lost 5 bases, and 3 bases stayed unmatched. CDR3 length: 14 amino acids. Germline V gene lookup returns CDR1 SGHRS and CDR2 YFSETQ. CDR3 protein: CASSLEGGLDTQYF. CDR3 sequence (DNA): TGCGCCAGCAGCTTGGAAGGGGGCTTAGATACGCAGTATTTT.

J is TRBJ2-1 and V is TRBV18; D remains unclear. Germline V gene sequence: CDR1 KGHSH, CDR2 LQKENI. The CDR3 spans 17 residues. V was shortened by 1 base and J by 3 bases, with 16 bases between the two germline ends. The CDR3 region is CASSPLVVSVNYNEQFF. The DNA for the CDR3 is TGTGCCAGCTCACCACTCGTGGTGAGCGTAAACTACAATGAGCAGTTCTTC.

V is TRBV9 and J is TRBJ2-7, with D hard to call. The CDR3 is 16 residues long. The V end lost 0 bases, the J end lost 0 bases, and 13 bases lay between the germline ends. From germline, CDR1 is SGDLS and CDR2 YYNGEE. CDR3 sequence (DNA): TGTGCCAGCAGCGTAGGGTCCTTCAAGAGCTCCTACGAGCAGTACTTC. It specifies CASSVGSFKSSYEQYF.

V is TRBV28 and J is TRBJ1-3, with 8 bases identical to TRBD1. The junction had 10 bases not matched to a gene; V was cut back by 5 bases and J by 1 base. The length of the CDR3 is 17 residues. CDR1 MDHEN and CDR2 SYDVKM come from the germline V gene. In nucleotides, the CDR3 is TGTGCCAGCAGTCCCGGACAGGGTGTCGTGTCTGGAAACACCATATATTTT. Its protein product is CASSPGQGVVSGNTIYF. Full variable domain (rest looked up from reference TRBV28 and TRBJ1-3): DVKVTQSSRYLVKRTGEKVFLECVQDMDHENMFWYRQDPGLGLRLIYFSYDVKMKEKGDIPEGYSVSREKKERFSLILESASTNQTSMYLCASSPGQGVVSGNTIYFGEGSWLTVV.

The rearrangement uses TRBV4-2 and TRBJ2-5, with 7 bases aligning to TRBD2. V lost 4 bases to trimming and J lost 2 bases; unmatched junction nucleotides: 13. Germline V gives CDR1 LGHNA, CDR2 YNFKEQ. The CDR3 totals 17 residues. In nucleotides, the CDR3 is TGTGCCAGCAGCCCTACCCAGGGCCTAGCGGCACAAGAGACCCAGTACTTC. Translating gives CASSPTQGLAAQETQYF.

This chain uses TRBV19 with TRBJ2-2, with 8 bases fitting TRBD1. The J segment lost 6 bases and the V segment lost 4 bases, leaving 13 bases of the junction unmatched. The germline V gene has CDR1 LNHDA and CDR2 SQIVND (reference sequence). The CDR3 has 17 residues. The CDR3 loop is CASSTPGGATLAGELFF. DNA of the CDR3: TGTGCCAGTAGTACCCCAGGGGGCGCTACTCTGGCCGGGGAGCTGTTTTTT.

V is TRBV27 and J is TRBJ1-1, with 8 bases identical to TRBD1. Germline loops: CDR1 MNHEY, CDR2 SMNVEV (reference sequence). J lost 0 bases, V lost 3 bases, and 9 bases had no gene match. The CDR3 is 17 amino acids. The CDR3 nucleotides are TGTGCCAGCAGTTTTCCCGCACAGGGGGGGATGAACACTGAAGCTTTCTTT. The encoded protein is CASSFPAQGGMNTEAFF.

The genes are TRBV7-2 and TRBJ2-5; a weak D match, TRBD1 (7 bases). CDR1 is SGHTA and CDR2 is FQGNSA in the germline V gene. The V end lost 4 bases, the J end lost 2 bases, and 14 bases lay between the germline ends. The CDR3 consists of 15 residues. CDR3 DNA sequence: TGTGCCAGCAGCTCAGGTCAGGGGGGTCAAGAGACCCAGTACTTC. Its translation is CASSSGQGGQETQYF.

Turning to this clone: The same CDR3 arises from other DNA sequences in this sample as well. This sequence joins TRBV27 and TRBJ1-2; 7 bases match TRBD1. J gave up 1 base and V 0 bases, and 2 bases lay outside the gene matches. The CDR3 has 15 residues. CDR1 and CDR2 from the germline V gene are MNHEY and SMNVEV (reference sequence). The CDR3: CASSLSAGGNYGYTF. CDR3 nucleotides: TGTGCCAGCAGTTTATCCGCAGGGGGTAACTATGGCTACACCTTC.

The V gene is TRBV4-1, the J gene TRBJ2-5, with 11 bases fitting TRBD2. This CDR3 is 16 amino acids long. Germline loops: CDR1 MGHRA, CDR2 YSYEKL. The V segment lost 1 base and the J segment 5 bases; nucleotides outside the gene matches: 6. The CDR3 nucleotides are TGCGCCAGCAGCCAAGGTACTAGCGGGAGCATTGAGACCCAGTACTTC. Translating gives CASSQGTSGSIETQYF.

CDR3 coding DNA: TGCGCCAGCAGCCGACTAGCGTCCGCTAGCACAGATACGCAGTATTTT. It translates to CASSRLASASTDTQYF. The chain combines TRBV4-1 with TRBJ2-3; 8 nucleotides line up with TRBD2. The V gene's germline CDR1 is MGHRA and CDR2 YSYEKL. The V gene end was trimmed by 4 bases and the J gene end by 0 bases; junction bases not matched to a gene: 6. This CDR3 contains 16 residues.